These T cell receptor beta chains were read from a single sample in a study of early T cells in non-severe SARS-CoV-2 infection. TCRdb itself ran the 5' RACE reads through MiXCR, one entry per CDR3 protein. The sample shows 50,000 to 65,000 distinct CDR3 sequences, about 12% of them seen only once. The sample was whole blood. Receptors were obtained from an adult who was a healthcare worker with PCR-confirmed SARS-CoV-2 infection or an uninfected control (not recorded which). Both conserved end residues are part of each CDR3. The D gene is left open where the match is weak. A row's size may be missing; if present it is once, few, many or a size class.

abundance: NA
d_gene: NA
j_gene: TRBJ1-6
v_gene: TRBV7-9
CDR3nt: TGTGCCAGCAGCTTAGTGCGGGGGAATTCACCCCTCCACTTT
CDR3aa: CASSLVRGNSPLHF

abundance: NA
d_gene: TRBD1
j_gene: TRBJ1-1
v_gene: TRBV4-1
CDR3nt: TGCGCCAGCAGCCTTACAGGGGGCGCTGAAGCTTTCTTT
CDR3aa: CASSLTGGAEAFF

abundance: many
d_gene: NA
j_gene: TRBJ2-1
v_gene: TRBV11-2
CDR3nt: TGTGCCAGCAGCTTCCAAATTGGGGGGCTCGTCGACAATGAGCAGTTCTTC
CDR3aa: CASSFQIGGLVDNEQFF

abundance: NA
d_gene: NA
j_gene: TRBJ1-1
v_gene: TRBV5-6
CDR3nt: TGTGCCAGCAGCCTGCTTGAGGTCGCTTTCTTT
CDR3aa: CASSLLEVAFF

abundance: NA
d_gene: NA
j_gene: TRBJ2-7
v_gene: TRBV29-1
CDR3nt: TGCAGCACAGGACAGACCTCCTACGAGCAGTACTTC
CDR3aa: CSTGQTSYEQYF

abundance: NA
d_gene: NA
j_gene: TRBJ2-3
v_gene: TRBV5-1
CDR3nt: TGCGCCAGCAGCCCCAGCGGTTCTAGCACAGATACGCAGTATTTT
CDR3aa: CASSPSGSSTDTQYF

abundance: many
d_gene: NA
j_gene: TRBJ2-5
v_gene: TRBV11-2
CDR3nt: TGTGCCAGCAGCTCAGAAGAGACCCAGTACTTC
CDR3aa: CASSSEETQYF

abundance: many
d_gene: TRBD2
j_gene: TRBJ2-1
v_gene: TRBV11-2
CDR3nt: TGTGCCAGCAGCGCCCGACTAGCGGGGGGGTGGTACAATGAGCAGTTCTTC
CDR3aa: CASSARLAGGWYNEQFF

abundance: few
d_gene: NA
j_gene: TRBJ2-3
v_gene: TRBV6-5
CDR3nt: TGTGCCAGCAGTTACTCGAGTGCGGGGTCCACAGATACGCAGTATTTT
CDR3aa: CASSYSSAGSTDTQYF

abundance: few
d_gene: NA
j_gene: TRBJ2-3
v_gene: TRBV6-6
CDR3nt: TGTGCCAGCAGTCCCGCGGCGGGGTCCACAGATACGCAGTATTTT
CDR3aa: CASSPAAGSTDTQYF

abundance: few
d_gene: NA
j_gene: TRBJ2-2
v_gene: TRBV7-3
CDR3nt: TGTGCCAGCAGCCCGAGACTAGAGGGGGAGCTGTTTTTT
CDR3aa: CASSPRLEGELFF

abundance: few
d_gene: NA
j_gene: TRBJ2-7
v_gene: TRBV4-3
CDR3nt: TGCGCCAGCAGCCAAGATAGAAGCTCCTACGAGCAGTACTTC
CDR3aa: CASSQDRSSYEQYF

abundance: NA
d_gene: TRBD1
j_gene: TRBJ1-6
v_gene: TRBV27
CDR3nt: TGTGCCAGCAGTCCTCGACAGGGATTACCCCTCCACTTT
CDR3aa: CASSPRQGLPLHF

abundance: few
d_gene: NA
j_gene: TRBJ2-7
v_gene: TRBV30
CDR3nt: TGTGCCTGGAGGCAGTTCGGGTTATACGAGCAGTACTTC
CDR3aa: CAWRQFGLYEQYF

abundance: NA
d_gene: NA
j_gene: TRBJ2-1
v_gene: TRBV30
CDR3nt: TGTGCCTGGCATCCGGGACTCCCCAATGAGCAGTTCTTC
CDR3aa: CAWHPGLPNEQFF